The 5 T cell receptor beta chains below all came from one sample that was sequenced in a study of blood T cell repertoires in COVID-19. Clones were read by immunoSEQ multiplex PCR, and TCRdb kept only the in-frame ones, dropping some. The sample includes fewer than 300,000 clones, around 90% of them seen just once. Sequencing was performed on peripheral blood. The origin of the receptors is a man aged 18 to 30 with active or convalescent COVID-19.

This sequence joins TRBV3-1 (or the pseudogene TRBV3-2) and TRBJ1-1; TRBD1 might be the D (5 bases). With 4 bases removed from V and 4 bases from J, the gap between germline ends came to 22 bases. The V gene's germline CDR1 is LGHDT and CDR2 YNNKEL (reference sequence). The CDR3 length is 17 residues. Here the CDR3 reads CASSPFRPRGMSTEAFF. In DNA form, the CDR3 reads TGTGCCAGCAGCCCTTTCAGACCCCGGGGGATGAGCACTGAAGCTTTCTTT.

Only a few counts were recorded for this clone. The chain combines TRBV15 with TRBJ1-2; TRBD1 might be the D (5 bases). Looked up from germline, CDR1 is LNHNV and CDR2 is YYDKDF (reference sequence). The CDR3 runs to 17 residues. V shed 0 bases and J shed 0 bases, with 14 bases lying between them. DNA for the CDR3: TGTGCCACCAGCAGAGAAGCCAGGGTATCATCTAACTATGGCTACACCTTC. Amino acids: CATSREARVSSNYGYTF.

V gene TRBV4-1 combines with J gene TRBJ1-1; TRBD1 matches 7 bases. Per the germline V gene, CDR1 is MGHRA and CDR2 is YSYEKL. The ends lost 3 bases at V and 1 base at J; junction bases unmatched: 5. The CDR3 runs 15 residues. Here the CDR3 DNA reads TGCGCCAGCAGCCACCAGGGACAGAGGAACACTGAAGCTTTCTTT. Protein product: CASSHQGQRNTEAFF.

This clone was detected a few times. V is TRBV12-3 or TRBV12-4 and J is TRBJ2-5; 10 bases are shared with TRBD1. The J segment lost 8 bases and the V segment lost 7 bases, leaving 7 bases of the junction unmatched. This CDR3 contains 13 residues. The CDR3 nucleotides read TGTGCCAGCAAATTGGACAGGGGGGCAACCCAGTACTTC. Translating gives CASKLDRGATQYF.

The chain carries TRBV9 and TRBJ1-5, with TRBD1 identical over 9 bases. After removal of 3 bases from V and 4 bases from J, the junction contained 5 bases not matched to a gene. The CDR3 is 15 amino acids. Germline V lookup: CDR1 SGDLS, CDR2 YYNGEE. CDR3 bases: TGTGCCAGCAGCGGGGGGACAGGGCAAAATCAGCCCCAGCATTTT. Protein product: CASSGGTGQNQPQHF.